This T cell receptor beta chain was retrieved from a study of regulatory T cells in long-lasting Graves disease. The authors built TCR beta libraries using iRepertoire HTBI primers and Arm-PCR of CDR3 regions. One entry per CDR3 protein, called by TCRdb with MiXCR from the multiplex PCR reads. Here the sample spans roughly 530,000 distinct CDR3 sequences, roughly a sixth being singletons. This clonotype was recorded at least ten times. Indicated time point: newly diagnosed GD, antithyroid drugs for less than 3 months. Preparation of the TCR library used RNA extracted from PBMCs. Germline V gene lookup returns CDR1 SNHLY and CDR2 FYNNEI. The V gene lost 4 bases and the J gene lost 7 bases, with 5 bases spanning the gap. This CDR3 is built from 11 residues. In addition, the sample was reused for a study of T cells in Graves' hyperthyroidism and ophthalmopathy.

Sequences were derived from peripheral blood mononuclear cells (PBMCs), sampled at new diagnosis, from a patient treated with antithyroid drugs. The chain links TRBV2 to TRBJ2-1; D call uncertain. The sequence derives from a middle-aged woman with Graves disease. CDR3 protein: CASSVGNEQFF. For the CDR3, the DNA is TGTGCCAGCAGTGTCGGTAATGAGCAGTTCTTC.